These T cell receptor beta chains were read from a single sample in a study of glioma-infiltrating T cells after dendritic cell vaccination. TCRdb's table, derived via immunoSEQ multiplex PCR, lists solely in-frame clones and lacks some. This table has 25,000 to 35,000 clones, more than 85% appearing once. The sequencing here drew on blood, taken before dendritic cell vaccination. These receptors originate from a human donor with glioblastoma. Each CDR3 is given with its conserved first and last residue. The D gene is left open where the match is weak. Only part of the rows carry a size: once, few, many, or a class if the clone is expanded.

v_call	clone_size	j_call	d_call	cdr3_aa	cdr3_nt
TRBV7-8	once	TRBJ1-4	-	CASRRLGETNEKLFF	TGTGCCAGCAGGCGTCTAGGGGAAACCAATGAAAAACTGTTTTTT
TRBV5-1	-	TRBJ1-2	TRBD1	CASRARTGKEDGYTF	TGCGCCAGCAGAGCGCGGACAGGGAAGGAGGATGGCTACACCTTC
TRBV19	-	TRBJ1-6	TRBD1	CASSSPTGGANSPLHF	TGTGCCAGTAGTTCACCGACAGGGGGAGCCAATTCACCCCTCCACTTT
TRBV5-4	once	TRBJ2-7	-	CASSIRTLTSYEQYF	TGTGCCAGCAGCATACGGACATTGACGTCCTACGAGCAGTACTTC
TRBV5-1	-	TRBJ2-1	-	CASSLDGSPNEQFF	TGCGCCAGCAGCTTGGATGGGAGTCCCAATGAGCAGTTCTTC
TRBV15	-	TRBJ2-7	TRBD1	CATSRDPAGGSEQYF	TGTGCCACCAGCAGAGACCCTGCAGGGGGATCCGAGCAGTACTTC
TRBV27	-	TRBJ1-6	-	CASSFGEDSPLHF	TGTGCCAGCAGTTTCGGGGAGGATTCACCCCTCCACTTT
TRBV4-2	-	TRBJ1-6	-	CASSQGWRGDSPLHF	TGTGCCAGCAGCCAAGGCTGGCGGGGGGATTCACCCCTCCACTTT
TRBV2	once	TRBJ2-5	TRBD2	CASREGLTSGGLQETQYF	TGTGCCAGCAGGGAGGGGTTAACTAGCGGGGGACTTCAAGAGACCCAGTACTTC
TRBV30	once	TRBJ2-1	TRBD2	CAWSTSGGEQFF	TGTGCCTGGAGTACTAGCGGGGGGGAGCAGTTCTTC
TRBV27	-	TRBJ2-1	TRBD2	CASSLSERGGYNEQFF	TGTGCCAGCAGTTTATCAGAACGGGGGGGGTACAATGAGCAGTTCTTC
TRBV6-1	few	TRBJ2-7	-	CASSEARSLSYEQYF	TGTGCCAGCAGTGAAGCCCGAAGCCTCTCCTACGAGCAGTACTTC
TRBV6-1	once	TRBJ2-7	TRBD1	CASSDGPGQDYEQYF	TGTGCCAGCAGTGATGGTCCGGGACAGGACTACGAGCAGTACTTC
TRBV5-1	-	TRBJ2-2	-	CASSLTAANTGELFF	TGCGCCAGCAGCTTGACCGCAGCGAACACCGGGGAGCTGTTTTTT
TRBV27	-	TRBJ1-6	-	CASSLSPYSPLHF	TGTGCCAGCAGTTTATCCCCTTATTCCCCCCTCCACTTT
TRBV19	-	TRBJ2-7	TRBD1	CASSPGGTGVYEQYF	TGTGCCAGTAGCCCGGGGGGGACAGGGGTGTACGAGCAGTACTTC
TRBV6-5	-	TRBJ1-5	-	CASSTDRNQPQHF	TGTGCCAGCAGTACCGACAGGAATCAGCCCCAGCATTTT
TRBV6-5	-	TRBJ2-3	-	CASSYVGRTDTQYF	TGTGCCAGCAGTTACGTGGGGCGCACAGATACGCAGTATTTT
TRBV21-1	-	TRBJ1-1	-	CASSYIDRVNTEAFF	TGTGCCAGCAGTTATATTGACAGGGTGAACACTGAAGCTTTCTTT
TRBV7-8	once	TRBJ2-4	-	CASSPLRSANIQYF	TGTGCCAGCAGCCCCCTGCGGTCAGCAAACATTCAGTACTTC
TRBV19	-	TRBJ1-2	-	CASRQTYGYTF	TGTGCCAGTAGACAGACGTATGGCTACACCTTC
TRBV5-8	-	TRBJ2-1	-	CASSVTRSSYNEQFF	TGTGCCAGCAGCGTTACACGGAGCTCCTACAATGAGCAGTTCTTC
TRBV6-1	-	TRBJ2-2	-	CASTLTGELFF	TGTGCCAGCACCCTCACCGGGGAGCTGTTTTTT
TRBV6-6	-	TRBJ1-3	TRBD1	CASSTTGGSDGNTIYF	TGTGCCAGCAGTACTACAGGGGGCTCGGATGGAAACACCATATATTTT
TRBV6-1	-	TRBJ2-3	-	CASSGGLSGAVDTQYF	TGTGCCAGCAGTGGGGGACTATCGGGGGCAGTGGATACGCAGTATTTT
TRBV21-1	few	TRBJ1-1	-	CASSKCKNTEAFF	TGTGCCAGCAGCAAGTGTAAGAACACTGAAGCTTTCTTT
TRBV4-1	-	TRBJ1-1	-	CASSQGKGGNTEAFF	TGCGCCAGCAGCCAAGGAAAAGGCGGGAACACCGAAGCTTTCTTT
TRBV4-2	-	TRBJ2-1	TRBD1	CASSNRGRRGNEQFF	TGTGCCAGCAGCAACAGGGGGCGCAGGGGCAATGAGCAGTTCTTC
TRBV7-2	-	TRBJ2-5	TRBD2	CASSLALAGAQETQYF	TGTGCCAGCAGCTTAGCACTAGCGGGGGCCCAAGAGACCCAGTACTTC
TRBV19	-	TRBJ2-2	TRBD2	CASSIGPSGGLTGELFF	TGTGCCAGTAGTATAGGGCCTAGCGGGGGTCTTACCGGGGAGCTGTTTTTT
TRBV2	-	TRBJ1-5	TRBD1	CASSPNRGHQPQHF	TGTGCCAGCAGTCCTAACAGGGGGCATCAGCCCCAGCATTTT
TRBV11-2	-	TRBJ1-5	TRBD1	CASSAQGIGQPQHF	TGTGCCAGCAGCGCACAGGGGATAGGTCAGCCCCAGCATTTT
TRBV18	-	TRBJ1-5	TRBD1	CASSPDRNQPQHF	TGTGCCAGCTCACCGGACAGGAACCAGCCCCAGCATTTT
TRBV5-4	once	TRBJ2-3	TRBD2	CASSPAGGQGDTQYF	TGTGCCAGCAGCCCAGCGGGGGGGCAGGGAGATACGCAGTATTTT
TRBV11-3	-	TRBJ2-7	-	CASSLPRSYEQYF	TGTGCCAGCAGCTTACCACGGTCCTACGAGCAGTACTTC
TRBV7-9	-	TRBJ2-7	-	CAAAMGGSYEQYF	TGTGCAGCCGCAATGGGGGGATCCTACGAGCAGTACTTC
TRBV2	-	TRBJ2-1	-	CASSGVRTIPTSYNEQFF	TGTGCCAGCAGTGGGGTTAGGACTATCCCCACATCCTACAATGAGCAGTTCTTC